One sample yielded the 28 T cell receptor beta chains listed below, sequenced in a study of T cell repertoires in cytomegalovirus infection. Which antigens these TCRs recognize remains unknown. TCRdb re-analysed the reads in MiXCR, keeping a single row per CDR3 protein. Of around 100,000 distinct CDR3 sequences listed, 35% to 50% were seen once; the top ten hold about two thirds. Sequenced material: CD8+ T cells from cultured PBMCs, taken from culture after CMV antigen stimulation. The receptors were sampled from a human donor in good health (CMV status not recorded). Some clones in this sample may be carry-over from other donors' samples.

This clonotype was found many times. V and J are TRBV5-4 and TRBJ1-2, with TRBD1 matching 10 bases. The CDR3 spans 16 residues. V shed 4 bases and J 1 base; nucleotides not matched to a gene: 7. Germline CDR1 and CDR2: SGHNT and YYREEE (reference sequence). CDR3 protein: CASSPGTGDLNYGYTF. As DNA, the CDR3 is TGTGCCAGCAGCCCCGGGACAGGGGATCTTAACTATGGCTACACCTTC.

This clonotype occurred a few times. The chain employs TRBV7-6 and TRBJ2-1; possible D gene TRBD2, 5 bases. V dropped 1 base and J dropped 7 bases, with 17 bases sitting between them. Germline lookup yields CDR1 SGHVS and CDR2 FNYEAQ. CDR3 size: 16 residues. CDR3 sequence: CASSLGEGWGLNEQFF. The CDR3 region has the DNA TGTGCCAGCAGCTTAGGAGAGGGCTGGGGTCTGAATGAGCAGTTCTTC. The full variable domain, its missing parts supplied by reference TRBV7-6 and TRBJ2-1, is GAGVSQSPRYKVTKRGQDVALRCDPISGHVSLYWYRQALGQGPEFLTYFNYEAQQDKSGLPNDRFSAERPEGSISTLTIQRTEQRDSAMYRCASSLGEGWGLNEQFFGPGTRLTVL.

This CDR3 reads CASSWAGPLTEAFF. CDR3 bases: TGTGCCAGCAGTTGGGCGGGGCCCCTCACTGAAGCTTTCTTT. This chain links TRBV12-3 or TRBV12-4 with TRBJ1-1; possibly TRBD1 for D (5 bases). This CDR3 comprises 14 residues. V lost 4 bases to trimming and J lost 4 bases, with 13 bases between them.

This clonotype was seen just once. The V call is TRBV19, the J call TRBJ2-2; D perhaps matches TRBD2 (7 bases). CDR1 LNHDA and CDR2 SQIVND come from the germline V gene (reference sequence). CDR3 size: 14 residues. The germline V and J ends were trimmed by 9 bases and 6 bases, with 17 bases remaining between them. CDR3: CASRVGGGPGELFF. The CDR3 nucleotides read TGTGCCAGCAGGGTGGGGGGGGGCCCCGGGGAGCTGTTTTTT.

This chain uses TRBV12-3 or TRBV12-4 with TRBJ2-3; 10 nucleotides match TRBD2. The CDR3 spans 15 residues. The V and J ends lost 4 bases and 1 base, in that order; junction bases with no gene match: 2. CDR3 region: CASSSTSGGTDTQYF. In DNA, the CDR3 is TGTGCCAGCAGTTCAACTAGCGGGGGCACAGATACGCAGTATTTT.

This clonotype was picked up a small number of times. The DNA for the CDR3 is TGTGCCAGCAGTTACGGGGGGGGGCTAAACTACGAGCAGTACTTC. As protein: CASSYGGGLNYEQYF. The rearrangement joins TRBV6-5 to TRBJ2-7; D might be TRBD2 (7 bases). Trimming took 2 bases from V and 3 from J, leaving 14 bases between them. This CDR3 region has 15 residues. CDR1 is MNHEY and CDR2 is SVGAGI in the germline V gene.

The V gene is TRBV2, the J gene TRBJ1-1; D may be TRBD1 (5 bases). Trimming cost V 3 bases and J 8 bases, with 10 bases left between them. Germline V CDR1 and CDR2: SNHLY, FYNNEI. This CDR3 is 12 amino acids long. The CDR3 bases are TGTGCCAGCAGTGACCACAGGATAGAAGCTTTCTTT. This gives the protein CASSDHRIEAFF.

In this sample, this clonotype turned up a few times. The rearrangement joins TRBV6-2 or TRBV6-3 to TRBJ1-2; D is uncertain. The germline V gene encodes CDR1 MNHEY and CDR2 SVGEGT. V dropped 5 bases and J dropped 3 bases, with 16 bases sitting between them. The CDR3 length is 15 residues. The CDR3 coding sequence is TGTGCCAGCAGTCTCCTAGAGTCGGGGTACTATGGCTACACCTTC. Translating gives CASSLLESGYYGYTF.

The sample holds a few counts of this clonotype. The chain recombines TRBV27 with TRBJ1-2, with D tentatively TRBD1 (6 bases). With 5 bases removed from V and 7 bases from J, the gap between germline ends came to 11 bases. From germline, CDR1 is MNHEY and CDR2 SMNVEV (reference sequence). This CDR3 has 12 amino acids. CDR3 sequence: CASSTTGGGYTF. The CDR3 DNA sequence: TGTGCCAGCAGTACGACAGGAGGTGGCTACACCTTC.

The CDR3 loop is CASSTGTGTLHF. As DNA, the CDR3 is TGTGCCAGCAGTACCGGGACAGGGACCCTCCACTTT. The rearrangement uses TRBV5-4 and TRBJ1-6, with 9 bases fitting TRBD1. CDR1 and CDR2 (germline): SGHNT, YYREEE (reference sequence). This CDR3 has 12 residues. Unmatched junction bases numbered 5, after V lost 5 bases and J lost 14 bases.

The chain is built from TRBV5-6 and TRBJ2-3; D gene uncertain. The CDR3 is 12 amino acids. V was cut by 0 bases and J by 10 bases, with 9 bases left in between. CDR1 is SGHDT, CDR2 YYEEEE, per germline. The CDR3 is CASSLDPNPQYF. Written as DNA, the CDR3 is TGTGCCAGCAGCTTGGATCCGAATCCGCAGTATTTT.

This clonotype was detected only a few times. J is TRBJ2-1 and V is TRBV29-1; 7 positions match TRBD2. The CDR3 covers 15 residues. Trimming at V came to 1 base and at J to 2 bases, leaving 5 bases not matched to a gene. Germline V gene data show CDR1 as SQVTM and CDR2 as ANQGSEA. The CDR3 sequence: CSVEAQSGAYNEQFF. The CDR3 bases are TGCAGCGTTGAAGCTCAGAGCGGGGCCTACAATGAGCAGTTCTTC.

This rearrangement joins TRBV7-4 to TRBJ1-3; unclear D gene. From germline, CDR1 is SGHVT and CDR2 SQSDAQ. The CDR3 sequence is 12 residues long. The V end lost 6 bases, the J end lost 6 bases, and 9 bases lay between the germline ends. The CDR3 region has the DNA TGTGCCAGCAGTCTCGGGGAAAACACCATATATTTT. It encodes CASSLGENTIYF.

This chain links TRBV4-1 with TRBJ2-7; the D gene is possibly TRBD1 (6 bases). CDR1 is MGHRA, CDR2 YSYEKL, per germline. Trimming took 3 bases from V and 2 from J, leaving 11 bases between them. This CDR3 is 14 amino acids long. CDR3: CASSHLKGAYEQYF. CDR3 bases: TGCGCCAGCAGCCATTTGAAGGGGGCCTACGAGCAGTACTTC.

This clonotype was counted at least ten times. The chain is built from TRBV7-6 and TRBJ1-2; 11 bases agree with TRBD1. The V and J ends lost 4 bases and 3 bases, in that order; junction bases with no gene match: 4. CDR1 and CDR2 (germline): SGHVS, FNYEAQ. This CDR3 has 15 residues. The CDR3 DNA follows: TGTGCCAGCAGCTCCGGGACAGGGGGGGACTATGGCTACACCTTC. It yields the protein CASSSGTGGDYGYTF.

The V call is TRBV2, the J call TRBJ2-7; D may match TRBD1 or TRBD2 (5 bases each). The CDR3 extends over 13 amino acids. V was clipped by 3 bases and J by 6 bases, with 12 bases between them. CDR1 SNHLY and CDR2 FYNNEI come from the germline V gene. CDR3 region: CASSEGVAGEQYF. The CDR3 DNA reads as TGTGCCAGCAGTGAGGGGGTAGCCGGCGAGCAGTACTTC. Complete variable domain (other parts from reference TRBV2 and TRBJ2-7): EPEVTQTPSHQVTQMGQEVILRCVPISNHLYFYWYRQILGQKVEFLVSFYNNEISEKSEIFDDQFSVERPDGSNFTLKIRSTKLEDSAMYFCASSEGVAGEQYFGPGTRLTVT.

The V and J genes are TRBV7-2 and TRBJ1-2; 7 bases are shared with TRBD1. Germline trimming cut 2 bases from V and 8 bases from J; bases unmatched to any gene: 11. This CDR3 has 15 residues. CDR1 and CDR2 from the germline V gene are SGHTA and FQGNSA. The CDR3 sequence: CASSLTTGVPWGYTF. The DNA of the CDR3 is TGTGCCAGCAGCTTAACAACAGGGGTCCCCTGGGGCTACACCTTC.

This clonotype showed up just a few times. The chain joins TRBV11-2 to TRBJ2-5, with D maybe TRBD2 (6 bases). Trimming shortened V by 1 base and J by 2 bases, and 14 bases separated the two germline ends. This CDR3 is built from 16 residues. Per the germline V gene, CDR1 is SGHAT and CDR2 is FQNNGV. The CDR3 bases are TGTGCCAGCAGCTTAGTGCTTCGGGACTCACAAGAGACCCAGTACTTC. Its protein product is CASSLVLRDSQETQYF. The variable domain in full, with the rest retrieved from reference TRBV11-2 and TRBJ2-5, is EAGVAQSPRYKIIEKRQSVAFWCNPISGHATLYWYQQILGQGPKLLIQFQNNGVVDDSQLPKDRFSAERLKGVDSTLKIQPAKLEDSAVYLCASSLVLRDSQETQYFGPGTRLLVL.

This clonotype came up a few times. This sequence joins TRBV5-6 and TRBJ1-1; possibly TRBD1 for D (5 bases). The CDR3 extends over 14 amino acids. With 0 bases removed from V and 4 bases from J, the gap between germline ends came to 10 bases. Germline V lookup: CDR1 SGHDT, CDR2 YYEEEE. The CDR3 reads CASSLGGASTEAFF. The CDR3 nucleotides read TGTGCCAGCAGCTTGGGGGGCGCGAGCACTGAAGCTTTCTTT.

CDR3 bases: TGTGCCAGCAGTTTACCCGGTCGACATGGTAATGAAAAACTGTTTTTT. It is translated as CASSLPGRHGNEKLFF. This sequence joins TRBV12-3 or TRBV12-4 and TRBJ1-4; D is ambiguous. The V end lost 2 bases, the J end lost 4 bases, and 14 bases lay between the germline ends. The CDR3 is made up of 16 amino acids.

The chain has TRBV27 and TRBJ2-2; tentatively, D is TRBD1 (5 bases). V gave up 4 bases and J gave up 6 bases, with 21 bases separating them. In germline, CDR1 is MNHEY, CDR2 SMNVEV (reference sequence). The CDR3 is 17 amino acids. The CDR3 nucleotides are TGTGCCAGCAGTTACCTCCCAGGGCAGGGCGCGGCCGGGGAGCTGTTTTTT. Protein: CASSYLPGQGAAGELFF.

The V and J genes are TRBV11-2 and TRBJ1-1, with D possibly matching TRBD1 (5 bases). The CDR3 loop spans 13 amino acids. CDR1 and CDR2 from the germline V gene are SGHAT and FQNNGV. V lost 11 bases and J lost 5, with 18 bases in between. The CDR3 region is CAERRQGGTEAFF. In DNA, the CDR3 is TGTGCCGAGCGGAGGCAGGGAGGAACTGAAGCTTTCTTT. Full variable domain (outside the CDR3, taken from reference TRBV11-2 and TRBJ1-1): EAGVAQSPRYKIIEKRQSVAFWCNPISGHATLYWYQQILGQGPKLLIQFQNNGVVDDSQLPKDRFSAERLKGVDSTLKIQPAKLEDSAVYLCAERRQGGTEAFFGQGTRLTVV.

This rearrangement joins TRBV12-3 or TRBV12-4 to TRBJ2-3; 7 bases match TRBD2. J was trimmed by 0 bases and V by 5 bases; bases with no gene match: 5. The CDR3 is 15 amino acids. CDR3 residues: CASSLLGGSTDTQYF. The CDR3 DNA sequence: TGTGCCAGCAGTCTTCTCGGGGGGAGCACAGATACGCAGTATTTT.

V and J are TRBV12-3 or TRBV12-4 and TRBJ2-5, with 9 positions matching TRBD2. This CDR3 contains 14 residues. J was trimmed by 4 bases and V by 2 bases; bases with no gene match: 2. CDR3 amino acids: CASSLTAGGETQYF. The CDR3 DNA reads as TGTGCCAGCAGTTTAACAGCGGGGGGAGAGACCCAGTACTTC.

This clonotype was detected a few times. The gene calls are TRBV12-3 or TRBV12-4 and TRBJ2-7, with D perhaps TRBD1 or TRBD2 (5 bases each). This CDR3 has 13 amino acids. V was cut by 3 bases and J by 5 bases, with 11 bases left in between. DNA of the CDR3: TGTGCCAGCAGTTTGGGGGTAGTGGACGAGCAGTACTTC. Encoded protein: CASSLGVVDEQYF.

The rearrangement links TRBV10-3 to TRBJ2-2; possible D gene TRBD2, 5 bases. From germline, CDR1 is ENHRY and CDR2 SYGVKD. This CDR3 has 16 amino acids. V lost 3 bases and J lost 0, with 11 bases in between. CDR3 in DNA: TGTGCCATCAGTGAACTTAGCGCCACGAACACCGGGGAGCTGTTTTTT. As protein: CAISELSATNTGELFF.

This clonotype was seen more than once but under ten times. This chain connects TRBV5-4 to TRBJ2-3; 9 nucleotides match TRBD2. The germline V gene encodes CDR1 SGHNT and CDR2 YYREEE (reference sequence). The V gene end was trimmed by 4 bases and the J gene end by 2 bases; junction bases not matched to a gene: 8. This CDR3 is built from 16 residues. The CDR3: CASSGGSGGYTDTQYF. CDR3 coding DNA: TGTGCCAGCAGCGGGGGTAGCGGGGGATACACAGATACGCAGTATTTT.

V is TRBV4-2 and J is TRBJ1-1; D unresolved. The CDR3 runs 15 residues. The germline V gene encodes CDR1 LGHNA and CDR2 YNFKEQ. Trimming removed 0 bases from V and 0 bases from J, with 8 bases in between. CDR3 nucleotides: TGTGCCAGCAGCCAAGATTCCAGTATGAACACTGAAGCTTTCTTT. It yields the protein CASSQDSSMNTEAFF.